This T cell receptor (beta chain) was identified in a study of shared clonotypes between healthy human individuals. Notes on the study in general: Memory subsets had estimated richness that was generally smaller than that of naive subsets. Shared clonotypes: approximately 5% naive CD4, about 4% naive CD8, about 2.4% memory CD4, approximately 0.4% memory CD8.

It was across several immunoSEQ plates that each subset's genomic DNA was evenly split. Clones were read by immunoSEQ multiplex PCR, and TCRdb kept only the in-frame ones, dropping some. The sample contains about 1.5 million clones, around 95% of which appear only once. Note on this clone: Its antigen is unidentified.

CD4+ cell separation produced CD45RA+ naive and CD45RA-negative memory subsets. The V gene's germline CDR1 is SGHRS and CDR2 YFSETQ. This CDR3 has 14 amino acids. Losses at the gene ends were 4 bases for V and 9 bases for J; bases not matched to a gene: 9. This sequence originates from a man aged 25-45 years in good health. The rearrangement links TRBV5-1 to TRBJ2-1; 8 bases are shared with TRBD1. The sample comprised naive CD4+ T cells sorted from blood. Subset here: CD45RA+ positively selected. CDR3 sequence (DNA): TGCGCCAGCAGCGGGACAGGTACTGCGGTTGAGCAGTTCTTC. Translated: CASSGTGTAVEQFF.